A selection of T cell receptor beta chains follows, all from one sample in a study of blood T cell repertoires in COVID-19. The table came from immunoSEQ multiplex PCR; TCRdb's copy has only in-frame clones and leaves some out. The table records more than 120,000 clones, roughly 89% of them present only once. Sequencing was done on a sample of peripheral blood. These receptors all come from a woman aged 50 to 60 with active or convalescent COVID-19. The CDR3 runs from the conserved cysteine through the conserved F or W. The D gene is left open where the match is weak. Rows may omit the clone size; those that give it use once, few, many or a size class.

D	size	V	J	CDR3	DNA
TRBD1	few	TRBV6-5	TRBJ1-4	CASSYSGQGAEKLFF	TGTGCCAGCAGTTATTCGGGACAGGGGGCTGAAAAACTGTTTTTT
NA	NA	TRBV7-9	TRBJ1-1	CASSLAAGEAFF	TGTGCCAGCAGCTTAGCTGCGGGGGAAGCTTTCTTT
NA	NA	TRBV18	TRBJ1-6	CASSPGARANSPLHF	TGTGCCAGCTCACCTGGGGCCCGGGCGAATTCACCCCTCCACTTT
NA	NA	TRBV4-1	TRBJ2-3	CASSQVVRSTDTQYF	TGCGCCAGCAGCCAAGTTGTCCGGAGCACAGATACGCAGTATTTT
TRBD1	NA	TRBV30	TRBJ1-4	CAWSEGTGREKLFF	TGTGCCTGGAGTGAGGGGACAGGGCGAGAAAAACTGTTTTTT
TRBD2	NA	TRBV11-3	TRBJ2-2	CASSQGTSGRARLFF	TGTGCCAGCAGTCAAGGGACTAGCGGGAGGGCCCGGCTGTTTTTT
TRBD2	NA	TRBV27	TRBJ2-7	CASSLSGGLAAYEQYF	TGTGCCAGCAGTTTATCAGGCGGACTAGCGGCCTACGAGCAGTACTTC
NA	NA	TRBV12-3/TRBV12-4	TRBJ2-7	CASSRSAAYEQYF	TGTGCCAGCAGCCGCAGTGCAGCCTACGAGCAGTACTTC
NA	few	TRBV6-6	TRBJ2-5	CASSYNDGLETQYF	TGTGCCAGCAGTTACAATGACGGGTTAGAGACCCAGTACTTC
TRBD1	NA	TRBV30	TRBJ2-7	CAWSGYSGTGGYEQYF	TGTGCCTGGAGTGGCTACTCCGGGACAGGGGGCTACGAGCAGTACTTC
TRBD2	NA	TRBV4-2	TRBJ2-1	CASSQERLAGTPFEQFF	TGTGCCAGCAGCCAGGAAAGACTAGCGGGGACCCCCTTCGAGCAGTTCTTC
TRBD2	NA	TRBV9	TRBJ2-2	CASSVGSGLAGTGELFF	TGTGCCAGCAGCGTAGGTTCAGGGCTAGCGGGCACCGGGGAGCTGTTTTTT
NA	NA	TRBV7-3	TRBJ1-5	CASSLIRRREHQPQHF	TGTGCCAGCAGCTTAATACGCCGCAGGGAACATCAGCCCCAGCATTTT
NA	few	TRBV5-1	TRBJ2-1	CASSLEQGGGEQFF	TGCGCCAGCAGCTTGGAACAGGGCGGGGGTGAGCAGTTCTTC
NA	NA	TRBV19	TRBJ1-2	CASGPLQGPPGYTF	TGTGCCAGTGGCCCCCTACAGGGACCTCCTGGCTACACCTTC
TRBD2	NA	TRBV5-6	TRBJ2-3	CASSWTSGAWTQYF	TGTGCCAGCAGCTGGACTAGCGGGGCCTGGACGCAGTATTTT
NA	NA	TRBV7-8	TRBJ1-6	CASSPQGNSPLHF	TGTGCCAGCAGCCCCCAGGGGAATTCACCCCTCCACTTT
NA	NA	TRBV29-1	TRBJ1-3	CSVRSGGGNTIYF	TGCAGCGTTCGATCCGGGGGAGGAAACACCATATATTTT
TRBD1	once	TRBV12-5	TRBJ2-7	CASGSGTGTGQYF	TGTGCTAGTGGTTCCGGGACAGGGACCGGGCAGTACTTC
NA	NA	TRBV2	TRBJ2-5	CASSQGSETQYF	TGTGCCAGCTCTCAGGGCTCAGAGACCCAGTACTTC
NA	NA	TRBV2	TRBJ2-1	CASSESPRLHEQFF	TGTGCCAGCAGCGAATCCCCTAGGCTCCATGAGCAGTTCTTC
TRBD2	NA	TRBV7-7	TRBJ2-5	CASSLGLAGVGETQYF	TGTGCTAGCAGCTTGGGACTAGCGGGGGTAGGGGAGACCCAGTACTTC
NA	NA	TRBV12-3/TRBV12-4	TRBJ2-7	CASSSRNEQYF	TGTGCCAGCAGTTCCAGAAACGAGCAGTACTTC
TRBD1	NA	TRBV19	TRBJ1-1	CASSYPQGVDAEAFF	TGTGCCAGTAGTTACCCACAGGGGGTTGACGCTGAAGCTTTCTTT
NA	NA	TRBV6-1	TRBJ1-4	CASSDGQTLNEKLFF	TGTGCCAGCAGTGACGGACAGACCCTTAATGAAAAACTGTTTTTT
TRBD1	NA	TRBV6-2/TRBV6-3	TRBJ2-1	CASSDRGEQFF	TGTGCCAGCAGCGACAGGGGCGAGCAGTTCTTC
NA	NA	TRBV12-3/TRBV12-4	TRBJ1-4	CASRGRVNEKLFF	TGTGCCAGCAGGGGCAGAGTTAATGAAAAACTGTTTTTT
TRBD1	once	TRBV2	TRBJ2-2	CASRNQDRTGELFF	TGTGCCAGCAGAAATCAGGACAGGACCGGGGAGCTGTTTTTT
TRBD1	NA	TRBV6-5	TRBJ2-7	CASSYSGTGSSYEQYF	TGTGCCAGCAGTTACTCCGGGACAGGGAGCTCCTACGAGCAGTACTTC
NA	once	TRBV18	TRBJ1-1	CASSPLISNPAFF	TGTGCCAGCTCACCACTAATTAGTAATCCAGCTTTCTTT
NA	NA	TRBV14	TRBJ2-5	CASSQVGLALQETQYF	TGTGCCAGCAGCCAAGTAGGGCTAGCGCTTCAAGAGACCCAGTACTTC
TRBD1	NA	TRBV5-1	TRBJ2-7	CASSPGQGRTRNEQYF	TGCGCCAGCAGCCCCGGACAGGGAAGGACCCGGAACGAGCAGTACTTC
TRBD1	once	TRBV4-3	TRBJ1-3	CASSQVSGQTAGNTIYF	TGCGCCAGCAGCCAAGTCTCGGGACAGACGGCTGGAAACACCATATATTTT
NA	NA	TRBV7-3	TRBJ2-2	CASGVQGLTGELFF	TGTGCCAGCGGGGTTCAGGGGCTCACCGGGGAGCTGTTTTTT
NA	NA	TRBV6-5	TRBJ1-2	CASSYSSAGAVGYTF	TGTGCCAGCAGTTACTCTAGCGCAGGCGCAGTTGGCTACACCTTC
NA	NA	TRBV4-3	TRBJ1-4	CASSQDRPGEKLFF	TGCGCCAGCAGCCAAGATAGGCCGGGTGAAAAACTGTTTTTT
NA	NA	TRBV2	TRBJ2-7	CAIPVPYGYEQYF	TGTGCCATCCCCGTCCCGTACGGCTACGAGCAGTACTTC
TRBD2	NA	TRBV3-1/TRBV3-2	TRBJ2-1	CASSPGTSGGNEQFF	TGTGCCAGCAGCCCCGGGACTAGCGGGGGGAATGAGCAGTTCTTC
TRBD1	NA	TRBV29-1	TRBJ1-2	CSVRAPGGFARYGYTF	TGCAGCGTTCGGGCCCCAGGGGGGTTCGCCCGATATGGCTACACCTTC
TRBD1	once	TRBV30	TRBJ1-6	CAWSFQPGQGKSPLHF	TGTGCCTGGAGTTTCCAGCCGGGACAGGGAAAATCACCCCTCCACTTT
NA	NA	TRBV9	TRBJ2-2	CASSLRISTGELFF	TGTGCCAGCAGCCTGAGAATAAGCACCGGGGAGCTGTTTTTT
TRBD2	NA	TRBV6-2/TRBV6-3	TRBJ2-3	CASSRLAGGTDTQYF	TGTGCCAGCAGTCGACTAGCGGGGGGCACAGATACGCAGTATTTT
NA	NA	TRBV5-4	TRBJ2-5	CASSSLRDPTQYF	TGTGCCAGCAGCTCGCTGAGGGATCCGACCCAGTACTTC
NA	NA	TRBV4-1	TRBJ2-7	CASSQGSGPPHYEQYF	TGCGCCAGCAGCCAAGGGTCAGGTCCCCCCCACTACGAGCAGTACTTC
NA	NA	TRBV5-4	TRBJ2-7	CASSQDSVSYEQYF	TGTGCCAGCAGCCAGGACAGTGTCTCCTACGAGCAGTACTTC
TRBD1	NA	TRBV29-1	TRBJ1-2	CSVRQGLGYTF	TGCAGCGTTAGACAGGGTCTGGGCTACACCTTC
TRBD1	many	TRBV30	TRBJ1-3	CAWSGTGVPGNTIYF	TGTGCCTGGAGTGGGACAGGGGTGCCTGGAAACACCATATATTTT
NA	few	TRBV6-2/TRBV6-3	TRBJ1-3	CASSYSTVSGNTIYF	TGTGCCAGCAGTTACTCGACAGTCTCTGGAAACACCATATATTTT
NA	NA	TRBV6-5	TRBJ1-1	CASIPTQDYVAEAFF	TGTGCCTCTATCCCTACGCAGGACTATGTAGCTGAAGCTTTCTTT
TRBD1	NA	TRBV13	TRBJ2-7	CASSSGTEIAYEQYF	TGTGCCAGCAGCTCTGGGACAGAAATTGCCTACGAGCAGTACTTC
NA	NA	TRBV7-9	TRBJ1-1	CASSFGGGTEAFF	TGTGCCAGCAGCTTTGGGGGCGGCACTGAAGCTTTCTTT
NA	NA	TRBV24-1	TRBJ1-2	CATSESGTNYGYTF	TGTGCCACCAGTGAGTCCGGGACTAACTATGGCTACACCTTC
NA	NA	TRBV7-8	TRBJ2-1	CASSLTVYNEQFF	TGTGCCAGCAGCTTAACGGTCTACAATGAGCAGTTCTTC
NA	NA	TRBV19	TRBJ1-6	CASRGSLYLLGDSPLHF	TGTGCCAGCCGCGGGTCTCTATACCTTTTGGGCGATTCACCCCTCCACTTT
NA	NA	TRBV28	TRBJ2-7	CVVFSRGSYEQYF	TGCGTGGTTTTCAGCAGGGGATCCTACGAGCAGTACTTC
TRBD1	NA	TRBV19	TRBJ1-1	CASSDRGNTEAFF	TGTGCCAGTAGCGACAGGGGGAACACTGAAGCTTTCTTT
NA	NA	TRBV6-5	TRBJ1-6	CASSYRFSRQNSPLHF	TGTGCCAGCAGTTACCGCTTCTCCCGACAGAATTCACCCCTCCACTTT
NA	NA	TRBV20-1	TRBJ2-7	CSASMGAHSYEQYF	TGCAGTGCTAGTATGGGGGCCCACTCCTACGAGCAGTACTTC
TRBD2	NA	TRBV7-3	TRBJ2-2	CASSLRGTSRPSGELFF	TGTGCCAGCAGCTTACGTGGGACTAGCCGCCCGAGTGGGGAGCTGTTTTTT
TRBD1	NA	TRBV28	TRBJ2-7	CASSSGQGTYEQYF	TGTGCCAGCAGTTCCGGACAGGGTACCTACGAGCAGTACTTC